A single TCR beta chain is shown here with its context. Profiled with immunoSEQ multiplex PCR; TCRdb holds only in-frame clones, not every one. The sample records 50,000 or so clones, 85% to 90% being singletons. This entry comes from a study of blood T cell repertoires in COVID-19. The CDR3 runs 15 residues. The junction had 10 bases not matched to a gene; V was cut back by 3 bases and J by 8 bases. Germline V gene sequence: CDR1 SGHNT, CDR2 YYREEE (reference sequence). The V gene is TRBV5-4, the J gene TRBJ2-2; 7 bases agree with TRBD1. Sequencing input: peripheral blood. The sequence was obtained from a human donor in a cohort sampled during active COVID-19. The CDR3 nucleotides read TGTGCCAGCAGCTCCGAGCTGACAGGGTCTGGGGAGCTGTTTTTT. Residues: CASSSELTGSGELFF.